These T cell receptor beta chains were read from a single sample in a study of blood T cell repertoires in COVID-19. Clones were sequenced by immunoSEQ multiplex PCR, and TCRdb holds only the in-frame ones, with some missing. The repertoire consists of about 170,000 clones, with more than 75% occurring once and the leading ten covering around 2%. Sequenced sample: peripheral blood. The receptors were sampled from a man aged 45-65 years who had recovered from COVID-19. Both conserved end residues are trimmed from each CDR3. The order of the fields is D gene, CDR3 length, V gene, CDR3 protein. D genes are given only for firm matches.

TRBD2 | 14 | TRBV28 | ASSPQGGGSVDEQY
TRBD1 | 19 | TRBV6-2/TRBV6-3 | ASSYPAGTGGRSSYNSPLH
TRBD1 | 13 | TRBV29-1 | SVEDPRDRGDEQY
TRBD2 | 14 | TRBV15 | AIRRLAGGPEETQY
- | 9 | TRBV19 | ASGNRVEQY
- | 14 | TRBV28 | ASRILGGAGANVLT
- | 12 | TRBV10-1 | ASSGLQRYNEQF
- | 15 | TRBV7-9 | ASSFAGAPYSNQPQH
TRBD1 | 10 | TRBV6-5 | AMQGTAGELF
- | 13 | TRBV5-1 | ASSLAGQSRTEAF
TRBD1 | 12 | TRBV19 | ASWDRADNTEAF
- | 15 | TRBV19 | ASGKGAGFQTYNEQF
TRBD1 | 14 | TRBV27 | ASSLFGQGWNSPLH
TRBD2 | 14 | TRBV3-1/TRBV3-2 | ASSQGRPGGTDTQY
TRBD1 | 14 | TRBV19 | ASSPRTGLAPDTIY
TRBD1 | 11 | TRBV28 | ASRGTDFYGYT
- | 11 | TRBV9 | ASSVAQGTEAF
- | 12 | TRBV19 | ASSPGFGNTEAF
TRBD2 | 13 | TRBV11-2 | ASSPLAGANNEQF
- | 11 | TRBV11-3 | ASSATTGNEQY
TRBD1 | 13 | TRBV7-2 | ASIDRGFSGNTIY
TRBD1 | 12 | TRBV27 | ASSDRGVTDTQY
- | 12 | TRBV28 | ASSLWTQGYEQY
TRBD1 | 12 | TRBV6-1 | ASSDRDRGSGYT
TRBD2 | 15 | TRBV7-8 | ASSLAGGLADLLEQY
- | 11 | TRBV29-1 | SGLGGRKNIQY
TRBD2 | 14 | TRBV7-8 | ASSLRGTTEGETQY
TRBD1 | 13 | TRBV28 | ASLPSGTDNSPLH
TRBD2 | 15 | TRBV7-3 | ASSLGSGRRGQETQY
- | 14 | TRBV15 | ATSRGGGTGSGEAF
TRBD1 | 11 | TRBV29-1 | SAQIRTGQPQH
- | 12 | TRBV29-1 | SVEDRGRADTQY
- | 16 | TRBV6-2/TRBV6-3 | ASSYSGQTSSYNSPLH
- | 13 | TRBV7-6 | ASSPISTSRETQY
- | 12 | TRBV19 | ASIPGGRRNGYT
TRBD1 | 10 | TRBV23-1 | ASTRTGNEQY
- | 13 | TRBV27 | ASSLGAGEQETQY
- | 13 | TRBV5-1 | ASSLADSYTDTQY
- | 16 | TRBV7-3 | ASSLSGSAPSGANVLT
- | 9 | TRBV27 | ASSPGYGYT
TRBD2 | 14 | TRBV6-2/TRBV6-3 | ASSYGNGGSTDTQY
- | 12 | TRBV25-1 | ASSGTGNTGELF
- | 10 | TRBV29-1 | SVGTAKETQY
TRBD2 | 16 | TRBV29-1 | SVTGLAGPLSGANVLT
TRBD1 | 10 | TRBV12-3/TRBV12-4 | ASGTGGTEAF
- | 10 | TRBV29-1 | SVVGGRSTQY
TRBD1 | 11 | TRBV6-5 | ASSRTGAGELF
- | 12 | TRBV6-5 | ASSKLANFDEQY
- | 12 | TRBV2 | ASSDSGSGNTIY